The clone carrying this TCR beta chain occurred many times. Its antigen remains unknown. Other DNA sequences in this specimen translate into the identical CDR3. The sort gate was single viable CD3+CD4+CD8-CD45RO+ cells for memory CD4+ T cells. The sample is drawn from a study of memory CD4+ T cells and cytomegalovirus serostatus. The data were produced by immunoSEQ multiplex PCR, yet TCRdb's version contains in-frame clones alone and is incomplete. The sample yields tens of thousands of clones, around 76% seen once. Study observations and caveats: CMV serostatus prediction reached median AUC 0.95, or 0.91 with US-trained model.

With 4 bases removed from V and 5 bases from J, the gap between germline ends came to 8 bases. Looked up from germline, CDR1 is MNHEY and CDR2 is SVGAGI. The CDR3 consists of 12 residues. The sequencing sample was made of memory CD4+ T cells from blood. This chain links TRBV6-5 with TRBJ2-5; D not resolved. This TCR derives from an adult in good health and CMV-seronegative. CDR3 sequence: CASSSLGETQYF. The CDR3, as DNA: TGTGCCAGCAGTTCTCTGGGGGAGACCCAGTACTTC.